The rows below give T cell receptor beta chains drawn from one sample of a study of T cell responses to AZD1222 COVID-19 vaccine. Produced via immunoSEQ multiplex PCR; TCRdb's table is partial and in-frame only. The table has approximately 170,000 clones, approximately 95% seen once. The sample consisted of peripheral blood, taken on day 0 of AZD1222 vaccination. Every receptor here comes from an adult in good health. The CDR3 runs from the conserved cysteine through the conserved F or W. The order of the fields is clone size, J gene, D gene, V gene, CDR3 DNA, CDR3 protein. A D gene is named only where the DNA matches it firmly. Rows give clone size only sometimes, using once, few, many, or a class for an expanded clone.

>NA|TRBJ2-1|TRBD2|TRBV11-2
TGTGCCAGCAGCTTAGATCGGGGGGGTTACAATGAGCAGTTCTTC
CASSLDRGGYNEQFF
>NA|TRBJ1-1|NA|TRBV2
TGTGCCAGCAGTGCGCCCCGGGACATCCCGAACACTGAAGCTTTCTTT
CASSAPRDIPNTEAFF
>NA|TRBJ1-6|NA|TRBV19
TGTGCCAGTAGTACCACTGGAGCGAGGTCACCCCTCCACTTT
CASSTTGARSPLHF
>NA|TRBJ2-7|TRBD1|TRBV19
TGTGCCAGTAGGGGACAGGGGGGCTACGAGCAGTACTTC
CASRGQGGYEQYF
>NA|TRBJ1-3|NA|TRBV5-5
TGTGCCAGCAGCTCGGACCCAGGGAGATTCGGAAACACCATATATTTT
CASSSDPGRFGNTIYF
>NA|TRBJ2-5|NA|TRBV5-1
TGCGCCAGCAGCTTCGGGCAGGGGGGCACCCAGTACTTC
CASSFGQGGTQYF
>NA|TRBJ2-5|TRBD2|TRBV19
TGTGCCAGTGGACTAGCGGGAATGGAGACCCAGTACTTC
CASGLAGMETQYF
>NA|TRBJ2-7|TRBD2|TRBV7-6
TGTGCCAGCAGCCCCTCGGGGGGAGCCTCGGCGAGTCAGTACTTC
CASSPSGGASASQYF
>NA|TRBJ1-4|TRBD1|TRBV15
TGTGCCACCAGCAGAGGGGACAGCAATGAAAAACTGTTTTTT
CATSRGDSNEKLFF
>NA|TRBJ1-2|TRBD1|TRBV6-5
TGTGCCAGCAGTTACCGACAGGGAAATGACTATGGCTACACCTTC
CASSYRQGNDYGYTF
>NA|TRBJ2-1|TRBD2|TRBV3-1/TRBV3-2
TGTGCCAGCAGCCAACTAGCGGGAGGGCCGGATGAGCAGTTCTTC
CASSQLAGGPDEQFF
>NA|TRBJ2-7|TRBD1|TRBV6-5
TGTGCCAGCAGTTGGGCTAGAGGACAGGGGGCGGGGGAGCAGTACTTC
CASSWARGQGAGEQYF
>NA|TRBJ2-5|NA|TRBV11-2
TGTGCCAGCAGCTCAGGGGTAGTTCCAGAGACCCAGTACTTC
CASSSGVVPETQYF
>NA|TRBJ1-4|NA|TRBV30
TGTGCCTGGAGTCCTCCCCGGGACGGTCTTGAAAAACTGTTTTTT
CAWSPPRDGLEKLFF
>NA|TRBJ2-7|NA|TRBV10-1
TGCGCCAGCAGTGAGAGGGGAAGTTACGAGCAGTACTTC
CASSERGSYEQYF
>once|TRBJ2-1|TRBD2|TRBV4-1
TGCGCCAGCAGCCTCTTCGGGGCTAGCGGGAGCGCCGATGAGCAGTTCTTC
CASSLFGASGSADEQFF
>NA|TRBJ1-1|NA|TRBV6-5
TGTGCCAGCACCCCACGTTTGGCCACTGAAGCTTTCTTT
CASTPRLATEAFF
>NA|TRBJ1-1|NA|TRBV5-4
TGTGCCAGCAGCCCAGGGAAAGACACTGAAGCTTTCTTT
CASSPGKDTEAFF
>NA|TRBJ1-1|TRBD1|TRBV10-2
TGCGCCAGCACCCCGGGACAGGGGGGCAACACTGAAGCTTTCTTT
CASTPGQGGNTEAFF
>NA|TRBJ2-2|NA|TRBV25-1
TGTGCCAGCAGTAACCTCAGAGACGTAGTAAACACCGGGGAGCTGTTTTTT
CASSNLRDVVNTGELFF
>NA|TRBJ1-2|NA|TRBV9
NA
CASSVGPGEGYTF
>NA|TRBJ1-2|NA|TRBV7-2
TGTGCCAGCAGCCTTGGAGGCTCCTATGGCTACACCTTC
CASSLGGSYGYTF
>NA|TRBJ2-2|TRBD1|TRBV5-1
TGCGCCAGCAGCCCCCGACAGGGGGTGTACACCGGGGAGCTGTTTTTT
CASSPRQGVYTGELFF
>once|TRBJ2-7|NA|TRBV19
TGTGCCAGTAGTATACATTCGGGGGTAGCGGCGATCTACGAGCAGTACTTC
CASSIHSGVAAIYEQYF
>NA|TRBJ1-3|TRBD1|TRBV6-5
TGTGCCAGCAGTTCCGGACAGGGGAATCCTGGAAACACCATATATTTT
CASSSGQGNPGNTIYF
>few|TRBJ2-5|TRBD1|TRBV7-6
TGTGCCAGCAGCCCCCGGGACAGGGGTACGGAGACCCAGTACTTC
CASSPRDRGTETQYF
>NA|TRBJ2-1|NA|TRBV3-1/TRBV3-2
TGTGCCAGCAGCCGAATTGACAATGAGCAGTTCTTC
CASSRIDNEQFF
>few|TRBJ1-5|NA|TRBV18
TGTGCCAGCTCACCAAGAAACAGACACCAGAATCAGCCCCAGCATTTT
CASSPRNRHQNQPQHF
>NA|TRBJ1-5|NA|TRBV5-6
TGTGCCAGCAGCCCGGGACTGCCGAGGGGACAGCCCCAGCATTTT
CASSPGLPRGQPQHF
>NA|TRBJ2-7|NA|TRBV3-1/TRBV3-2
TGTGCCAGCAGCCAAGTTGTAGGGGCGGCCTACGAGCAGTACTTC
CASSQVVGAAYEQYF
>NA|TRBJ2-5|NA|TRBV28
TGTGCCAGCAGTATCCTCACGGGGGTGGGAGAGACCCAGTACTTC
CASSILTGVGETQYF
>NA|TRBJ2-2|TRBD2|TRBV6-2/TRBV6-3
TGTGCCAGCACCCCAAGCGGGAGGACTCCCGGGGAGCTGTTTTTT
CASTPSGRTPGELFF
>NA|TRBJ1-1|NA|TRBV28
TGTGCCAGCAAGATCGGAGGGTTCAAAGCTTTCTTT
CASKIGGFKAFF
>NA|TRBJ1-2|NA|TRBV9
TGTGCCAGCAGCGTCGGTGTGTATGGCTACACCTTC
CASSVGVYGYTF
>NA|TRBJ2-7|TRBD2|TRBV27
TGTGCCAGCAGTCACCTTGGCGGGGGTGTGAGCTCCTACGAGCAGTACTTC
CASSHLGGGVSSYEQYF
>few|TRBJ1-1|TRBD1|TRBV6-2/TRBV6-3
TGTGCCAGCAGTTTAAGCTCCGGGACAGGGCCTCGCGCTTTCTTT
CASSLSSGTGPRAFF
>NA|TRBJ2-7|TRBD1|TRBV5-4
TGTGCCAGCAGCTTGGGACAGGGGGCTTCCTACGAGCAGTACTTC
CASSLGQGASYEQYF
>NA|TRBJ1-1|NA|TRBV18
TGTGCCAGCCAGGAACAGGCTAACACTGAAGCTTTCTTT
CASQEQANTEAFF
>NA|TRBJ1-2|NA|TRBV19
TGTGCCATCGTGGGCCCTAACTATGGCTACACCTTC
CAIVGPNYGYTF
>NA|TRBJ1-2|TRBD1|TRBV14
TGTGCCAGCAGCCAATTGATACCGGGACAGCCGAACTATGGCTACACCTTC
CASSQLIPGQPNYGYTF
>NA|TRBJ1-1|NA|TRBV5-4
TGTGCCAGCAGCGACAAGATGAACACTGAAGCTTTCTTT
CASSDKMNTEAFF
>NA|TRBJ1-2|TRBD1|TRBV7-9
TGTGCCAGCAGGGAAACAGGGGATGGCTATGGCTACACCTTC
CASRETGDGYGYTF
>NA|TRBJ1-2|TRBD1|TRBV4-1
TGCGCCAGCAGCCAAGGACAGGGGGCGGGCGGCTACACCTTC
CASSQGQGAGGYTF
>NA|TRBJ1-5|NA|TRBV18
TGTGCCAGCTCACCAGAGGCCGGGAATCAGCCCCAGCATTTT
CASSPEAGNQPQHF